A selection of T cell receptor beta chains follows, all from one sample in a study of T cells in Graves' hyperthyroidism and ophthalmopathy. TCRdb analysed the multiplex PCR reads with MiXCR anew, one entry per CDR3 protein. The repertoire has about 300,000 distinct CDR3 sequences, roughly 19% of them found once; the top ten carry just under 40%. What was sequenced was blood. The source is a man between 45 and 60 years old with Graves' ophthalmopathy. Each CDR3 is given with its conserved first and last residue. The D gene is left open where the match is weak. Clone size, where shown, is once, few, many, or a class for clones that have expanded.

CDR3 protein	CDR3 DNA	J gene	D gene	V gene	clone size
CASSPVSGRETQYF	TGTGCCAGCAGCCCCGTTTCGGGAAGAGAGACCCAGTACTTC	TRBJ2-5	NA	TRBV7-3	many
CSAPAGQGLTGELFF	TGCAGTGCCCCAGCCGGACAGGGGTTGACCGGGGAGCTGTTTTTT	TRBJ2-2	TRBD1	TRBV20-1	NA
CASSFTGPGQETQYF	TGCGCCAGCAGCTTTACAGGCCCCGGCCAAGAGACCCAGTACTTC	TRBJ2-5	NA	TRBV5-1	few
CASSQDHEGEQYF	TGCGCCAGCAGCCAAGATCATGAGGGCGAGCAGTACTTC	TRBJ2-7	NA	TRBV4-1	NA
CASSSLDSGRPLMETQYF	TGTGCCAGCAGCTCCCTGGATAGCGGGAGACCTCTGATGGAGACCCAGTACTTC	TRBJ2-5	TRBD2	TRBV7-2	few
CASSLRTGPNEKLFF	TGTGCCAGCAGCCTCCGAACAGGGCCTAATGAAAAACTGTTTTTT	TRBJ1-4	NA	TRBV14	few
CASSRGQNYVQYF	TGTGCCAGCAGTCGGGGACAAAACTACGTGCAGTACTTC	TRBJ2-7	NA	TRBV28	NA
CASSLAPRGNQPQHF	TGTGCCAGCAGTTTAGCGCCCCGCGGGAATCAGCCCCAGCATTTT	TRBJ1-5	NA	TRBV12-3/TRBV12-4	many
CSAPQGLDQPQHF	TGCAGTGCGCCACAGGGTCTCGATCAGCCCCAGCATTTT	TRBJ1-5	NA	TRBV20-1	NA
CASSDKRTGTSYEQYF	TGTGCCAGCAGTGATAAACGGACAGGCACCTCCTACGAGCAGTACTTC	TRBJ2-7	TRBD1	TRBV6-1	NA
CASSYLDKNIQYF	TGTGCCAGCAGTTACCTAGACAAAAACATTCAGTACTTC	TRBJ2-4	NA	TRBV6-5	many
CASSSPGTAFRETQYF	TGTGCCAGCAGCTCCCCCGGGACAGCCTTCCGAGAGACCCAGTACTTC	TRBJ2-5	TRBD1	TRBV5-6	many
CASSEYVGGATEAFF	TGCGCCAGCAGCGAGTACGTTGGGGGGGCCACTGAAGCTTTCTTT	TRBJ1-1	NA	TRBV5-1	NA
CASSPVRGGNEQFF	TGTGCCAGCAGCCCCGTCCGGGGAGGCAATGAGCAGTTCTTC	TRBJ2-1	NA	TRBV6-1	NA
CASSLVGRHTEAFF	TGTGCCAGCAGCCTCGTCGGGAGGCACACTGAAGCTTTCTTT	TRBJ1-1	NA	TRBV14	few
CSLRDPLGAFF	TGCAGCCTCCGGGACCCCCTCGGGGCTTTCTTT	TRBJ1-1	NA	TRBV20-1	many
CSVVPSSGNTIYF	TGCAGCGTTGTTCCCAGTTCTGGAAACACCATATATTTT	TRBJ1-3	NA	TRBV29-1	few
CASSIHPGARTQETQYF	TGTGCCAGTAGTATCCATCCAGGGGCGCGTACCCAAGAGACCCAGTACTTC	TRBJ2-5	NA	TRBV19	NA
CASSLGQDPSYEQYF	TGCGCCAGCAGCTTGGGCCAGGACCCCTCCTACGAGCAGTACTTC	TRBJ2-7	NA	TRBV5-1	many
CASSQDYSSTEAFF	TGCGCCAGCAGCCAAGATTATAGCAGCACTGAAGCTTTCTTT	TRBJ1-1	NA	TRBV4-1	few
CASSEAQGAYEQYF	TGTGCCAGCAGTGAAGCGCAGGGGGCCTACGAGCAGTACTTC	TRBJ2-7	TRBD1	TRBV6-1	NA
CATSDISAQVHTGELFF	TGTGCCACCAGTGATATCTCTGCACAGGTCCACACCGGGGAGCTGTTTTTT	TRBJ2-2	NA	TRBV24-1	few
CASSPRTNYEQYF	TGTGCCAGCAGTCCACGGACGAACTACGAGCAGTACTTC	TRBJ2-7	NA	TRBV28	few
CASSLVFLANSNTGELFF	TGTGCCAGCAGTTTAGTCTTCCTAGCGAACTCGAACACCGGGGAGCTGTTTTTT	TRBJ2-2	NA	TRBV12-3/TRBV12-4	few
CASSESLGGWDEQFF	TGTGCCAGCAGTGAATCTCTGGGAGGATGGGATGAGCAGTTCTTC	TRBJ2-1	NA	TRBV6-1	few
CASSPLAGGPTDTQYF	TGTGCCAGCAGCCCGCTAGCGGGAGGGCCGACAGATACGCAGTATTTT	TRBJ2-3	TRBD2	TRBV7-8	many
CAISEANEQFF	TGTGCCATCAGTGAAGCCAATGAGCAGTTCTTC	TRBJ2-1	NA	TRBV10-3	NA
CASLRTGGRTDTQYF	TGTGCCAGTCTCCGGACAGGGGGTAGGACAGATACGCAGTATTTT	TRBJ2-3	TRBD1	TRBV19	NA
CASSVGLAGVDTQYF	TGTGCCAGCAGCGTGGGACTAGCGGGAGTGGATACGCAGTATTTT	TRBJ2-3	TRBD2	TRBV6-1	few
CASSRTGRHNEQFF	TGTGCCAGCAGCCGGACAGGGCGTCACAATGAGCAGTTCTTC	TRBJ2-1	TRBD1	TRBV7-8	NA
CAWSYRGETQYF	TGTGCCTGGAGTTACAGGGGGGAGACCCAGTACTTC	TRBJ2-5	TRBD1	TRBV30	few
CSYSEGDNEQYF	TGCAGCTACTCTGAGGGAGACAACGAGCAGTACTTC	TRBJ2-7	NA	TRBV20-1	NA
CASSLGRPRSGELFF	TGTGCCAGCAGCTTGGGACGGCCGCGTTCCGGGGAGCTGTTTTTT	TRBJ2-2	NA	TRBV7-3	few
CASSRRVGSYEQYF	TGTGCCAGTAGTCGGAGGGTGGGGTCCTACGAGCAGTACTTC	TRBJ2-7	NA	TRBV19	NA
CSARADLAGGVNIQYF	TGCAGTGCTAGAGCCGATTTAGCGGGGGGGGTAAACATTCAGTACTTC	TRBJ2-4	TRBD2	TRBV20-1	few
CSAEPGTRGSYEQYF	TGCAGTGCCGAACCCGGGACTAGGGGATCCTACGAGCAGTACTTC	TRBJ2-7	TRBD2	TRBV20-1	many
CASSYGAWDTQYF	TGTGCCAGCAGTTACGGCGCTTGGGATACGCAGTATTTT	TRBJ2-3	NA	TRBV6-5	NA
CASSQGTSGSVTQYF	TGTGCCAGCAGTCAAGGGACTAGCGGGAGTGTTACGCAGTATTTT	TRBJ2-3	TRBD2	TRBV28	few
CASSQVFNSPLHF	TGTGCCAGCAGCCAAGTCTTTAATTCACCCCTCCACTTT	TRBJ1-6	NA	TRBV3-1	many
CASSQDRPPYEQYF	TGTGCCAGCAGCCAAGACCGGCCACCTTACGAGCAGTACTTC	TRBJ2-7	NA	TRBV14	NA
CASSLGPSTEQYF	TGTGCCAGCAGCTTAGGCCCCAGCACCGAGCAGTACTTC	TRBJ2-7	NA	TRBV7-2	many
CASSLAGGREQYF	TGTGCCAGCAGCTTAGCGGGAGGAAGAGAGCAGTACTTC	TRBJ2-7	TRBD2	TRBV28	many
CASTLSRRTDTQYF	TGTGCCAGCACCCTTTCCAGGCGCACAGATACGCAGTATTTT	TRBJ2-3	NA	TRBV12-3/TRBV12-4	many
CASSLLAPSSEQYF	TGCGCCAGCAGCCTCCTAGCACCCTCCAGCGAGCAGTACTTC	TRBJ2-7	NA	TRBV5-1	many